A selection of T cell receptor beta chains follows, all from one sample in a study of CD8 T cells in Susac syndrome. TCRdb reanalysed the immunoSEQ multiplex PCR reads using MiXCR and keeps one entry per CDR3 protein. The sample lists around 69,000 distinct CDR3 sequences, nearly 96% occurring once. The sequenced sample was CD4+ T cells from PBMCs. Receptor source: a human donor with multiple sclerosis. CDR3s include the opening cysteine and the closing phenylalanine or tryptophan. A D gene is named only where the DNA matches it firmly. Not every row has a clone size; where given, it reads once, few, many or a size class.

d_gene: .
v_gene: TRBV29-1
j_gene: TRBJ1-2
abundance: .
CDR3aa: CSVADLGGGSSYGYTF
CDR3nt: TGCAGCGTTGCAGACCTAGGGGGGGGCAGTTCCTATGGCTACACCTTC

d_gene: .
v_gene: TRBV5-1
j_gene: TRBJ2-2
abundance: .
CDR3aa: CASSLTGTANTGELFF
CDR3nt: TGCGCCAGCAGCTTAACCGGGACTGCGAACACCGGGGAGCTGTTTTTT

d_gene: .
v_gene: TRBV27
j_gene: TRBJ2-7
abundance: .
CDR3aa: CASSPSDRRPYEQYF
CDR3nt: TGTGCCAGCAGTCCCTCGGACCGGAGACCCTACGAGCAGTACTTC

d_gene: .
v_gene: TRBV29-1
j_gene: TRBJ1-4
abundance: .
CDR3aa: CSAGRGEKLFF
CDR3nt: TGCAGCGCTGGTAGAGGAGAAAAACTGTTTTTT

d_gene: .
v_gene: TRBV6-6
j_gene: TRBJ2-1
abundance: .
CDR3aa: CASSQSGYNEQFF
CDR3nt: TGTGCCAGCAGCCAATCGGGGTACAATGAGCAGTTCTTC

d_gene: .
v_gene: TRBV3-1
j_gene: TRBJ2-7
abundance: .
CDR3aa: CASGDLSYEQYF
CDR3nt: TGTGCCAGCGGGGACCTCTCCTACGAGCAGTACTTC

d_gene: TRBD1
v_gene: TRBV24-1
j_gene: TRBJ2-1
abundance: .
CDR3aa: CATSDPGTASYNEQFF
CDR3nt: TGTGCCACCAGTGATCCCGGGACAGCATCCTACAATGAGCAGTTCTTC

d_gene: TRBD2
v_gene: TRBV7-9
j_gene: TRBJ2-7
abundance: .
CDR3aa: CASSLGGDPFEQYF
CDR3nt: TGTGCCAGCAGCTTGGGAGGGGACCCTTTCGAGCAGTACTTC

d_gene: TRBD1
v_gene: TRBV25-1
j_gene: TRBJ2-5
abundance: .
CDR3aa: CASSRQGETQYF
CDR3nt: TGTGCCAGCTCCCGACAGGGAGAGACCCAGTACTTC

d_gene: .
v_gene: TRBV20-1
j_gene: TRBJ1-5
abundance: .
CDR3aa: CSARDGNRDWGNQPQHF
CDR3nt: TGCAGTGCTAGAGATGGGAACAGGGACTGGGGCAATCAGCCCCAGCATTTT

d_gene: TRBD1
v_gene: TRBV30
j_gene: TRBJ1-4
abundance: once
CDR3aa: CACTGVNEKLFF
CDR3nt: TGTGCCTGCACAGGGGTTAATGAAAAACTGTTTTTT

d_gene: .
v_gene: TRBV24-1
j_gene: TRBJ1-2
abundance: .
CDR3aa: CATSDSQRIYGYTF
CDR3nt: TGTGCCACCAGTGATTCACAGAGGATATATGGCTACACCTTC

d_gene: TRBD1
v_gene: TRBV27
j_gene: TRBJ1-5
abundance: .
CDR3aa: CASSLGTGDNQPQHF
CDR3nt: TGTGCCAGCAGTTTAGGGACAGGGGACAATCAGCCCCAGCATTTT

d_gene: .
v_gene: TRBV30
j_gene: TRBJ2-1
abundance: .
CDR3aa: CAWSEVGSYNEQFF
CDR3nt: TGTGCCTGGAGTGAGGTCGGCAGTTACAATGAGCAGTTCTTC

d_gene: .
v_gene: TRBV20-1
j_gene: TRBJ2-5
abundance: once
CDR3aa: CSAQQGWGETQYF
CDR3nt: TGCAGTGCGCAACAGGGATGGGGAGAGACCCAGTACTTC

d_gene: TRBD1
v_gene: TRBV12-3/TRBV12-4
j_gene: TRBJ2-1
abundance: .
CDR3aa: CASSLIQGNEQFF
CDR3nt: TGTGCCAGCAGTTTAATACAGGGGAATGAGCAGTTCTTC

d_gene: .
v_gene: TRBV11-1
j_gene: TRBJ2-3
abundance: .
CDR3aa: CASSPRRDTDTQYF
CDR3nt: TGTGCCAGCAGCCCCAGGCGGGACACAGATACGCAGTATTTT

d_gene: .
v_gene: TRBV10-3
j_gene: TRBJ1-6
abundance: .
CDR3aa: CAISEGGGKNNSPLHF
CDR3nt: TGTGCCATCAGTGAAGGCGGAGGGAAGAATAATTCACCCCTCCACTTT

d_gene: .
v_gene: TRBV9
j_gene: TRBJ2-5
abundance: .
CDR3aa: CASSSSPDSQETQYF
CDR3nt: TGTGCCAGCAGCTCGTCTCCTGACAGCCAAGAGACCCAGTACTTC

d_gene: .
v_gene: TRBV20-1
j_gene: TRBJ2-3
abundance: .
CDR3aa: CSARVKFGAGADTQYF
CDR3nt: TGCAGTGCTAGAGTGAAGTTCGGGGCGGGTGCAGATACGCAGTATTTT

d_gene: .
v_gene: TRBV2
j_gene: TRBJ2-7
abundance: .
CDR3aa: CASSEWGLTDEQYF
CDR3nt: TGTGCCAGCAGTGAATGGGGCTTGACCGACGAGCAGTACTTC

d_gene: .
v_gene: TRBV12-3/TRBV12-4
j_gene: TRBJ2-7
abundance: .
CDR3aa: CASSLVSWGHYEQYF
CDR3nt: TGTGCCAGCAGTTTAGTTAGCTGGGGACACTACGAGCAGTACTTC

d_gene: TRBD1
v_gene: TRBV24-1
j_gene: TRBJ1-4
abundance: .
CDR3aa: CATSDSRTGGLEKLFF
CDR3nt: TGTGCCACCAGTGATTCTCGGACAGGGGGCCTTGAAAAACTGTTTTTT

d_gene: .
v_gene: TRBV20-1
j_gene: TRBJ2-3
abundance: .
CDR3aa: CSASPGGGQRWGTDTQYF
CDR3nt: TGCAGTGCTAGCCCTGGCGGGGGCCAAAGGTGGGGCACAGATACGCAGTATTTT

d_gene: .
v_gene: TRBV9
j_gene: TRBJ2-1
abundance: once
CDR3aa: CASSVEDEQFF
CDR3nt: TGTGCCAGCAGCGTAGAAGATGAGCAGTTCTTC

d_gene: .
v_gene: TRBV5-1
j_gene: TRBJ1-2
abundance: .
CDR3aa: CASSPKTHTYGYTF
CDR3nt: TGCGCCAGCAGCCCTAAGACCCATACCTATGGCTACACCTTC

d_gene: .
v_gene: TRBV7-9
j_gene: TRBJ1-5
abundance: .
CDR3aa: CASSSGYGAVEPQHF
CDR3nt: TGTGCCAGCAGCTCGGGCTACGGCGCAGTCGAGCCCCAGCATTTT

d_gene: .
v_gene: TRBV4-1
j_gene: TRBJ2-7
abundance: .
CDR3aa: CASSQAGESYEQYF
CDR3nt: TGCGCCAGCAGCCAAGCGGGGGAGTCCTACGAGCAGTACTTC

d_gene: .
v_gene: TRBV7-9
j_gene: TRBJ2-2
abundance: .
CDR3aa: CASSSGTGELFF
CDR3nt: TGTGCCAGCAGCTCCGGGACCGGGGAGCTGTTTTTT

d_gene: .
v_gene: TRBV29-1
j_gene: TRBJ2-1
abundance: .
CDR3aa: CSVGNRERGNEQFF
CDR3nt: TGCAGCGTTGGCAACAGGGAGAGGGGAAATGAGCAGTTCTTC

d_gene: .
v_gene: TRBV24-1
j_gene: TRBJ2-7
abundance: .
CDR3aa: CATSDSNDVEQYF
CDR3nt: TGTGCCACCAGTGACTCAAACGATGTCGAGCAGTACTTC

d_gene: .
v_gene: TRBV2
j_gene: TRBJ2-5
abundance: .
CDR3aa: CASSAAGVRKTQYF
CDR3nt: TGTGCCAGCAGCGCCGCAGGGGTCCGAAAGACCCAGTACTTC

d_gene: .
v_gene: TRBV7-2
j_gene: TRBJ2-7
abundance: .
CDR3aa: CASSRARQGGEQYF
CDR3nt: TGTGCCAGCAGCCGGGCCCGGCAGGGCGGGGAGCAGTACTTC

d_gene: TRBD1
v_gene: TRBV11-2
j_gene: TRBJ2-2
abundance: .
CDR3aa: CASRLNRGSNTGELFF
CDR3nt: TGTGCCAGCAGATTAAACAGGGGATCGAACACCGGGGAGCTGTTTTTT

d_gene: .
v_gene: TRBV29-1
j_gene: TRBJ1-1
abundance: .
CDR3aa: CSVGRMNTEAFF
CDR3nt: TGCAGCGTTGGCCGGATGAACACTGAAGCTTTCTTT

d_gene: .
v_gene: TRBV12-3/TRBV12-4
j_gene: TRBJ2-2
abundance: .
CDR3aa: CASSPRAPSNTGELFF
CDR3nt: TGTGCCAGCAGTCCCAGGGCGCCATCGAACACCGGGGAGCTGTTTTTT

d_gene: TRBD2
v_gene: TRBV7-9
j_gene: TRBJ2-3
abundance: .
CDR3aa: CASSPGLAGSTDTQYF
CDR3nt: TGTGCCAGCAGCCCCGGACTAGCGGGAAGCACAGATACGCAGTATTTT

d_gene: .
v_gene: TRBV24-1
j_gene: TRBJ2-5
abundance: few
CDR3aa: CATSVGDAQETQYF
CDR3nt: TGTGCCACCAGTGTAGGGGACGCTCAAGAGACCCAGTACTTC

d_gene: TRBD2
v_gene: TRBV6-5
j_gene: TRBJ2-3
abundance: .
CDR3aa: CASSYGTRGTDTQYF
CDR3nt: TGTGCCAGCAGTTACGGGACTAGGGGCACAGATACGCAGTATTTT

d_gene: TRBD2
v_gene: TRBV20-1
j_gene: TRBJ2-1
abundance: .
CDR3aa: CSARSPSGTTSSYNEQFF
CDR3nt: TGCAGTGCTAGATCCCCCTCCGGGACTACTAGCTCCTACAATGAGCAGTTCTTC

d_gene: TRBD2
v_gene: TRBV20-1
j_gene: TRBJ2-3
abundance: .
CDR3aa: CSASKLAGGRTDTQYF
CDR3nt: TGCAGTGCTAGTAAACTAGCGGGGGGTCGCACAGATACGCAGTATTTT

d_gene: TRBD2
v_gene: TRBV5-1
j_gene: TRBJ2-1
abundance: once
CDR3aa: CASSKGLGPYNEQFF
CDR3nt: TGCGCCAGCAGCAAGGGACTAGGTCCCTACAATGAGCAGTTCTTC

d_gene: .
v_gene: TRBV20-1
j_gene: TRBJ2-7
abundance: .
CDR3aa: CSARPRQGSSYEQYF
CDR3nt: TGCAGTGCTAGACCCCGGCAGGGTTCCTCCTACGAGCAGTACTTC

d_gene: .
v_gene: TRBV30
j_gene: TRBJ2-6
abundance: .
CDR3aa: CAWDSQSGANVLTF
CDR3nt: TGTGCCTGGGACTCACAGTCAGGGGCCAACGTCCTGACTTTC

d_gene: .
v_gene: TRBV12-3/TRBV12-4
j_gene: TRBJ1-5
abundance: .
CDR3aa: CASSFLGASNQPQHF
CDR3nt: TGTGCCAGCAGTTTCTTAGGGGCGAGCAATCAGCCCCAGCATTTT

d_gene: .
v_gene: TRBV30
j_gene: TRBJ2-7
abundance: .
CDR3aa: CAWSSGRSRYEQYF
CDR3nt: TGTGCCTGGAGTTCGGGACGGAGCCGCTACGAGCAGTACTTC

d_gene: .
v_gene: TRBV21-1
j_gene: TRBJ1-5
abundance: .
CDR3aa: CASSGWWNQPQHF
CDR3nt: TGTGCCAGCAGTGGGTGGTGGAATCAGCCCCAGCATTTT

d_gene: .
v_gene: TRBV5-1
j_gene: TRBJ2-5
abundance: .
CDR3aa: CASSLAGGREETQYF
CDR3nt: TGCGCCAGCAGCTTGGCCGGGGGACGGGAAGAGACCCAGTACTTC

d_gene: .
v_gene: TRBV12-3/TRBV12-4
j_gene: TRBJ2-7
abundance: .
CDR3aa: CASSFGPYEQYF
CDR3nt: TGTGCCAGCAGTTTTGGCCCTTACGAGCAGTACTTC

d_gene: .
v_gene: TRBV30
j_gene: TRBJ2-7
abundance: .
CDR3aa: CAWSQESLEQYF
CDR3nt: TGTGCCTGGAGTCAGGAGAGCCTCGAGCAGTACTTC

d_gene: .
v_gene: TRBV3-1
j_gene: TRBJ1-5
abundance: .
CDR3aa: CASSQLRGPQHF
CDR3nt: TGTGCCAGCAGCCAATTGCGAGGGCCCCAGCATTTT

d_gene: .
v_gene: TRBV7-9
j_gene: TRBJ1-2
abundance: once
CDR3aa: CASSPLRAYGYTF
CDR3nt: TGTGCCAGCAGCCCATTAAGGGCCTATGGCTACACCTTC

d_gene: TRBD1
v_gene: TRBV28
j_gene: TRBJ1-1
abundance: .
CDR3aa: CASRSTGTGVAEAFF
CDR3nt: TGTGCCAGCAGGTCCACCGGGACAGGGGTGGCTGAAGCTTTCTTT

d_gene: .
v_gene: TRBV5-1
j_gene: TRBJ2-4
abundance: .
CDR3aa: CASSLVGTAKNIQYF
CDR3nt: TGCGCCAGCAGTCTCGTCGGGACAGCCAAAAACATTCAGTACTTC